This T cell receptor beta chain was sequenced in a study of blood T cells in healthy people across ages. Findings and caveats of the study: Naive CD4+ cells and diversity were both higher in long-lived donors than in aged donors. Estimates drawn from one million T cells were deemed to understate diversity. A conclusive naive versus antigen-experienced comparison was prevented by the unsorted PBMCs.

A second PCR of roughly 7 to 11 cycles used a sample-barcoded 5' primer and a J-beta primer mix. At least 3 million CDR3-containing paired-end reads were obtained per sample. In TCRdb, the 5' RACE reads were re-called with MiXCR into one record per CDR3 protein. The sample yields around 1,500,000 distinct CDR3 sequences, approximately 40% seen once. The CDR3 loop spans 15 amino acids. Germline CDR1 reads SGHTA; CDR2 reads FQGNSA. V was pared by 3 bases and J by 0 bases, with 9 bases between. Points on this clonotype: The antigen is undetermined.

The sequencing input was blood. This chain joins TRBV7-2 and TRBJ2-1; D remains unclear. This sequence originates from a woman aged 18-29 years in good health. In DNA form, the CDR3 reads TGTGCCAGCAGCTTTGGACCACCCTCCTACAATGAGCAGTTCTTC. It is translated as CASSFGPPSYNEQFF. Using reference TRBV7-2 and TRBJ2-1 for the parts outside the CDR3, the full variable domain is GAGVSQSPSNKVTEKGKDVELRCDPISGHTALYWYRQSLGQGLEFLIYFQGNSAPDKSGLPSDRFSAERTGGSVSTLTIQRTQQEDSAVYLCASSFGPPSYNEQFFGPGTRLTVL.